These T cell receptor beta chains were read from a single sample in a study of T cell responses to AZD1222 COVID-19 vaccine. Measured with immunoSEQ multiplex PCR; TCRdb has only the in-frame clones, and not every one. The sample consists of around 66,000 clones, more than 85% of them appearing once. The sequenced sample was peripheral blood, obtained on day 0 of AZD1222 vaccination. Receptors originate from an adult in good health. CDR3s include the opening cysteine and the closing phenylalanine or tryptophan. The order of the fields is clone size, V gene, J gene, D gene, CDR3 protein, CDR3 DNA. D genes are given only for firm matches. Clone size is stated in some rows and not others, as once, few, many or a class when expanded.

abundance: -; v_gene: TRBV4-2; j_gene: TRBJ2-3; d_gene: TRBD2; CDR3aa: CASSQDLAGGTDTQYF; CDR3nt: TGTGCCAGCAGCCAAGATCTAGCGGGGGGCACAGATACGCAGTATTTT
abundance: -; v_gene: TRBV10-3; j_gene: TRBJ1-2; d_gene: -; CDR3aa: CAISRVPDRERGYGYTF; CDR3nt: TGTGCCATCAGTCGAGTACCCGACAGAGAAAGGGGCTATGGCTACACCTTC
abundance: -; v_gene: TRBV6-5; j_gene: TRBJ1-2; d_gene: TRBD1; CDR3aa: CASSYGQGDYGYTF; CDR3nt: TGTGCCAGCAGCTACGGACAGGGAGACTATGGCTACACCTTC
abundance: -; v_gene: TRBV19; j_gene: TRBJ2-4; d_gene: -; CDR3aa: CASALAKNIQYF; CDR3nt: TGTGCCTCCGCCCTAGCCAAAAACATTCAGTACTTC
abundance: -; v_gene: TRBV10-3; j_gene: TRBJ1-1; d_gene: TRBD1; CDR3aa: CAIRSGTGENTEAFF; CDR3nt: TGTGCCATCAGATCCGGGACAGGAGAAAACACTGAAGCTTTCTTT
abundance: -; v_gene: TRBV28; j_gene: TRBJ2-7; d_gene: -; CDR3aa: CASSLGQGYEQYF; CDR3nt: TGTGCCAGCAGTTTAGGGCAGGGCTACGAGCAGTACTTC
abundance: -; v_gene: TRBV5-5; j_gene: TRBJ1-5; d_gene: TRBD1; CDR3aa: CASSVGQGPYSNQPQHF; CDR3nt: TGTGCCAGCAGCGTCGGACAGGGGCCTTATAGCAATCAGCCCCAGCATTTT
abundance: -; v_gene: TRBV6-5; j_gene: TRBJ1-1; d_gene: TRBD1; CDR3aa: CASRTGGEYTEAFF; CDR3nt: TGTGCCAGCAGGACAGGGGGGGAGTACACTGAAGCTTTCTTT
abundance: -; v_gene: TRBV4-1; j_gene: TRBJ2-7; d_gene: -; CDR3aa: CASSLEFRGLGAYEQYF; CDR3nt: TGCGCCAGCAGCCTCGAGTTTCGGGGGTTGGGGGCCTACGAGCAGTACTTC
abundance: -; v_gene: TRBV28; j_gene: TRBJ1-1; d_gene: TRBD1; CDR3aa: CASSPLTGLEAFF; CDR3nt: TGTGCCAGCAGTCCTCTGACAGGGCTTGAAGCTTTCTTT
abundance: -; v_gene: TRBV2; j_gene: TRBJ2-6; d_gene: TRBD1; CDR3aa: CASAGTGVWAGANVLTF; CDR3nt: TGTGCCAGCGCAGGGACAGGGGTTTGGGCTGGGGCCAACGTCCTGACTTTC
abundance: -; v_gene: TRBV20-1; j_gene: TRBJ1-4; d_gene: -; CDR3aa: CSAGQNEKLFF; CDR3nt: TGCAGTGCAGGACAGAATGAAAAACTGTTTTTT
abundance: few; v_gene: TRBV7-2; j_gene: TRBJ1-1; d_gene: -; CDR3aa: CASSSYENTEAFF; CDR3nt: TGTGCCAGCAGTTCGTACGAGAACACTGAAGCTTTCTTT
abundance: -; v_gene: TRBV18; j_gene: TRBJ1-3; d_gene: -; CDR3aa: CASSPGRGNTIYF; CDR3nt: TGTGCCAGCTCACCGGGCCGGGGAAACACCATATATTTT
abundance: once; v_gene: TRBV15; j_gene: TRBJ2-1; d_gene: -; CDR3aa: CATSRARQSYNEQFF; CDR3nt: TGTGCCACCAGCAGAGCCAGACAGTCCTACAATGAGCAGTTCTTC
abundance: -; v_gene: TRBV6-2/TRBV6-3; j_gene: TRBJ1-2; d_gene: -; CDR3aa: CASSYSMGTSGYTF; CDR3nt: TGTGCCAGCAGTTACTCGATGGGGACAAGTGGCTACACCTTC
abundance: -; v_gene: TRBV4-2; j_gene: TRBJ1-2; d_gene: -; CDR3aa: CASSQDFQPVGGYTF; CDR3nt: TGTGCCAGCAGCCAAGATTTTCAACCTGTGGGTGGCTACACCTTC
abundance: -; v_gene: TRBV18; j_gene: TRBJ1-1; d_gene: -; CDR3aa: CASSTQSDTEAFF; CDR3nt: TGTGCCAGCTCGACGCAATCGGACACTGAAGCTTTCTTT
abundance: -; v_gene: TRBV11-3; j_gene: TRBJ1-2; d_gene: -; CDR3aa: CASSLGPLGYTF; CDR3nt: TGTGCCAGCAGCTTAGGGCCTCTTGGCTACACCTTC
abundance: -; v_gene: TRBV6-5; j_gene: TRBJ2-1; d_gene: TRBD2; CDR3aa: CASSRSGRGYNEQFF; CDR3nt: TGTGCCAGCAGCCGTAGCGGGAGGGGCTACAATGAGCAGTTCTTC
abundance: -; v_gene: TRBV9; j_gene: TRBJ2-3; d_gene: TRBD2; CDR3aa: CASSVGGLAGVTDTQYF; CDR3nt: TGTGCCAGCAGCGTAGGGGGACTAGCGGGAGTCACAGATACGCAGTATTTT
abundance: -; v_gene: TRBV30; j_gene: TRBJ1-3; d_gene: TRBD1; CDR3aa: CAWGRGFDRGSSGNTIYF; CDR3nt: TGTGCCTGGGGAAGGGGCTTTGACAGGGGGTCATCTGGAAACACCATATATTTT
abundance: -; v_gene: TRBV7-9; j_gene: TRBJ2-1; d_gene: TRBD1; CDR3aa: CASRGTGINEQFF; CDR3nt: TGTGCCAGCAGGGGGACAGGGATTAATGAGCAGTTCTTC
abundance: -; v_gene: TRBV30; j_gene: TRBJ1-3; d_gene: TRBD1; CDR3aa: CANRDRGRNTIYF; CDR3nt: TGTGCCAACCGGGACAGGGGGCGAAACACCATATATTTT
abundance: -; v_gene: TRBV5-1; j_gene: TRBJ1-6; d_gene: -; CDR3aa: CASSFEGGENSPLHF; CDR3nt: TGCGCCAGCAGCTTCGAGGGAGGGGAGAATTCACCCCTCCACTTT
abundance: once; v_gene: TRBV30; j_gene: TRBJ1-2; d_gene: -; CDR3aa: CAWSQEDGYTF; CDR3nt: TGTGCCTGGAGTCAGGAAGATGGCTACACCTTC
abundance: -; v_gene: TRBV27; j_gene: TRBJ1-2; d_gene: TRBD1; CDR3aa: CASSRTGGDLTYGYTF; CDR3nt: TGTGCCAGCAGCAGGACAGGGGGCGATCTCACCTATGGCTACACCTTC
abundance: medium-sized; v_gene: TRBV28; j_gene: TRBJ2-3; d_gene: TRBD2; CDR3aa: CASRRIGPSGASTDTQYF; CDR3nt: TGTGCCAGCCGCAGGATAGGGCCTAGCGGGGCTAGCACAGATACGCAGTATTTT
abundance: -; v_gene: TRBV7-2; j_gene: TRBJ1-2; d_gene: -; CDR3aa: CASSLVQGAGYGYTF; CDR3nt: TGTGCCAGCAGCTTAGTACAGGGCGCTGGCTATGGCTACACCTTC
abundance: -; v_gene: TRBV30; j_gene: TRBJ1-5; d_gene: TRBD1; CDR3aa: CAWSLERDSNQPQHF; CDR3nt: TGTGCCTGGAGTCTCGAGAGGGACAGTAATCAGCCCCAGCATTTT
abundance: -; v_gene: TRBV9; j_gene: TRBJ2-1; d_gene: TRBD1; CDR3aa: CASSVDGQVYNEQFF; CDR3nt: TGTGCTAGCAGCGTAGATGGACAGGTATACAATGAGCAGTTCTTC
abundance: -; v_gene: TRBV3-1/TRBV3-2; j_gene: TRBJ1-2; d_gene: -; CDR3aa: CASSPRSPRGGYTF; CDR3nt: TGTGCCAGCAGCCCCCGATCCCCCCGGGGTGGCTACACCTTC
abundance: -; v_gene: TRBV5-5; j_gene: TRBJ1-3; d_gene: -; CDR3aa: CASSLFYDPAGNTIYF; CDR3nt: TGTGCCAGCAGCCTCTTCTATGATCCAGCTGGAAACACCATATATTTT
abundance: once; v_gene: TRBV28; j_gene: TRBJ2-4; d_gene: -; CDR3aa: CASRLGGAKNIQYF; CDR3nt: TGTGCCAGCAGGCTTGGGGGAGCCAAAAACATTCAGTACTTC
abundance: -; v_gene: TRBV5-5; j_gene: TRBJ1-5; d_gene: -; CDR3aa: CASSPGQGGNQPQHF; CDR3nt: TGTGCCAGCAGCCCCGGGCAGGGTGGCAATCAGCCCCAGCATTTT
abundance: -; v_gene: TRBV9; j_gene: TRBJ1-1; d_gene: -; CDR3aa: CASSVVPENTEAFF; CDR3nt: TGTGCCAGCAGCGTAGTTCCGGAGAACACTGAAGCTTTCTTT
abundance: -; v_gene: TRBV27; j_gene: TRBJ2-7; d_gene: -; CDR3aa: CASSKNVYEQYF; CDR3nt: TGTGCCAGCAGCAAAAATGTCTACGAGCAGTACTTC
abundance: few; v_gene: TRBV28; j_gene: TRBJ2-3; d_gene: -; CDR3aa: CASSLSAGARYSTDTQYF; CDR3nt: TGTGCCAGCAGTTTATCGGCAGGGGCCCGATATAGCACAGATACGCAGTATTTT
abundance: -; v_gene: TRBV19; j_gene: TRBJ1-2; d_gene: -; CDR3aa: CASREQIYGYTF; CDR3nt: TGTGCCAGTAGAGAACAAATCTATGGCTACACCTTC
abundance: -; v_gene: TRBV3-1/TRBV3-2; j_gene: TRBJ1-4; d_gene: TRBD1; CDR3aa: CASSRPGQGGYGEKLFF; CDR3nt: TGTGCCAGCAGCCGACCCGGACAGGGTGGATATGGGGAAAAACTGTTTTTT
abundance: -; v_gene: TRBV6-6; j_gene: TRBJ1-1; d_gene: -; CDR3aa: CASSYSSIGAFF; CDR3nt: TGTGCCAGCAGTTACTCGAGCATTGGAGCTTTCTTT
abundance: -; v_gene: TRBV2; j_gene: TRBJ1-2; d_gene: -; CDR3aa: CASSEMEGHNGYTF; CDR3nt: TGTGCCAGCAGTGAAATGGAGGGACACAATGGCTACACCTTC
abundance: -; v_gene: TRBV21-1; j_gene: TRBJ1-2; d_gene: -; CDR3aa: CASSKALSGDGRYGYTF; CDR3nt: TGTGCCAGCAGCAAAGCGCTTTCAGGGGATGGGAGGTATGGCTACACCTTC
abundance: -; v_gene: TRBV3-1/TRBV3-2; j_gene: TRBJ2-3; d_gene: TRBD2; CDR3aa: CASSQVRLAGGDTQYF; CDR3nt: TGTGCCAGCAGCCAAGTAAGACTAGCGGGAGGGGATACGCAGTATTTT
abundance: -; v_gene: TRBV27; j_gene: TRBJ1-5; d_gene: -; CDR3aa: CASSFRAGSNQPQHF; CDR3nt: TGTGCCAGCAGTTTCAGGGCAGGGAGCAATCAGCCCCAGCATTTT
abundance: -; v_gene: TRBV11-3; j_gene: TRBJ2-5; d_gene: TRBD2; CDR3aa: CASSLGGGVGETQYF; CDR3nt: TGTGCCAGCAGCTTAGGGGGGGGAGTGGGCGAGACCCAGTACTTC
abundance: -; v_gene: TRBV5-1; j_gene: TRBJ2-3; d_gene: -; CDR3aa: CASSLDPGTDTQYF; CDR3nt: TGCGCCAGCAGCTTGGATCCCGGGACAGATACGCAGTATTTT
abundance: -; v_gene: TRBV10-1; j_gene: TRBJ1-3; d_gene: -; CDR3aa: CASSACLTAKGGNTIYF; CDR3nt: TGCGCCAGCAGTGCCTGCCTTACAGCCAAGGGTGGAAACACCATATATTTT
abundance: -; v_gene: TRBV12-3/TRBV12-4; j_gene: TRBJ1-2; d_gene: -; CDR3aa: CAIANRDNYGYTF; CDR3nt: TGTGCCATCGCGAACAGGGATAACTATGGCTACACCTTC
abundance: -; v_gene: TRBV7-2; j_gene: TRBJ2-1; d_gene: -; CDR3aa: CASSSLLWEVTYNEQFF; CDR3nt: TGTGCCAGCAGCTCTCTCCTATGGGAAGTTACCTACAATGAGCAGTTCTTC
abundance: -; v_gene: TRBV5-1; j_gene: TRBJ2-6; d_gene: TRBD2; CDR3aa: CASSSTSVPGANVLTF; CDR3nt: TGCGCCAGCAGCTCCACTAGCGTACCTGGGGCCAACGTCCTGACTTTC
abundance: -; v_gene: TRBV6-5; j_gene: TRBJ1-1; d_gene: -; CDR3aa: CASSYVGTEAFF; CDR3nt: TGTGCCAGCAGTTACGTGGGGACTGAAGCTTTCTTT
abundance: -; v_gene: TRBV7-8; j_gene: TRBJ2-6; d_gene: -; CDR3aa: CASSPLGGSGANVLTF; CDR3nt: TGTGCCAGCAGCCCATTGGGAGGCTCTGGGGCCAACGTCCTGACTTTC
abundance: -; v_gene: TRBV10-1; j_gene: TRBJ2-2; d_gene: -; CDR3aa: CASSDGGANTGELFF; CDR3nt: TGCGCCAGCAGTGATGGCGGGGCGAACACCGGGGAGCTGTTTTTT
abundance: -; v_gene: TRBV5-1; j_gene: TRBJ1-2; d_gene: -; CDR3aa: CASSLAGPGYTF; CDR3nt: TGCGCCAGCAGCTTGGCCGGTCCTGGCTACACCTTC
abundance: -; v_gene: TRBV7-2; j_gene: TRBJ1-4; d_gene: -; CDR3aa: CASSFVGAEKLFF; CDR3nt: TGTGCCAGCAGTTTTGTAGGGGCTGAAAAACTGTTTTTT